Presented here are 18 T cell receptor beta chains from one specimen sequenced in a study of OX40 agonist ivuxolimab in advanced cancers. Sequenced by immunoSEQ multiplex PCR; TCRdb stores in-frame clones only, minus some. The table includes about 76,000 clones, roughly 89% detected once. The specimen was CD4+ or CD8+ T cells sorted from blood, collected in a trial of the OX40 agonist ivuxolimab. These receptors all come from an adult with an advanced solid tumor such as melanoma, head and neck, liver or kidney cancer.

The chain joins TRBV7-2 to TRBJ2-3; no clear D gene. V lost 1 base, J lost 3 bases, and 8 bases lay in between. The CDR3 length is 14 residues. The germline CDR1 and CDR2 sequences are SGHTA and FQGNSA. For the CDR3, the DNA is TGTGCCAGCAGCTTAGGGGTCCGTACAGATACGCAGTATTTT. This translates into CASSLGVRTDTQYF.

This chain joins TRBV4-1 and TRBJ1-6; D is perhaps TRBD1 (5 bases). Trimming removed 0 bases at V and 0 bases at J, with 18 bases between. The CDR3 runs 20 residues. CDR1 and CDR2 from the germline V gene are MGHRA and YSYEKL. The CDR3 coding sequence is TGCGCCAGCAGCCAAGATCAGGCCAGGGCCCGGAGCTCCTATAATTCACCCCTCCACTTT. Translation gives CASSQDQARARSSYNSPLHF.

CDR3 nucleotides: TGTGCCAGTAGCCTAGCGGGAGGCGGGAACACCGGGGAGCTGTTTTTT. This translates into CASSLAGGGNTGELFF. The rearrangement links TRBV19 to TRBJ2-2; 11 nucleotides match TRBD2. The CDR3 contains 16 residues. V was pared by 6 bases and J by 1 base, with 4 bases of the junction left unmatched. CDR1 and CDR2 (germline): LNHDA, SQIVND (reference sequence).

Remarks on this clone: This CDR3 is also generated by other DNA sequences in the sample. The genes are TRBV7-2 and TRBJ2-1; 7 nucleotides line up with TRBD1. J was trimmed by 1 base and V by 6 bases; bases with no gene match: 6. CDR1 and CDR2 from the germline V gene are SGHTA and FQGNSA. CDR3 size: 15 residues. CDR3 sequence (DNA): TGTGCCAGCAGTTTGGACAGGTTTTCCTACAATGAGCAGTTCTTC. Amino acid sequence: CASSLDRFSYNEQFF.

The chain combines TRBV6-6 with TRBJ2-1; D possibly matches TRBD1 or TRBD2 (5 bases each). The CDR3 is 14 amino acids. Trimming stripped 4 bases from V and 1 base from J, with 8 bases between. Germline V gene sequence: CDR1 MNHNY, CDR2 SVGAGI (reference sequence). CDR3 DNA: TGTGCCAGCAGTTTAGAGGGGTCCTACAATGAGCAGTTCTTC. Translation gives CASSLEGSYNEQFF.

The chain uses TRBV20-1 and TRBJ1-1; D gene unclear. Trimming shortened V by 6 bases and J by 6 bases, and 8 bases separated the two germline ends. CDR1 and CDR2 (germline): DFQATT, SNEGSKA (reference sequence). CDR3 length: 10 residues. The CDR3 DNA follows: TGCAGTGCGGGGTTGGCTGAAGCTTTCTTT. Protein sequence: CSAGLAEAFF.

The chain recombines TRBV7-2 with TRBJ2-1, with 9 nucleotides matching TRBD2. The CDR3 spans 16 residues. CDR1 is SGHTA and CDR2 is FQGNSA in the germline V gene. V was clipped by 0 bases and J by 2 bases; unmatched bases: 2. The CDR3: CASSLASGRTYNEQFF. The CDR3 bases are TGTGCCAGCAGCTTAGCAAGCGGGAGGACCTACAATGAGCAGTTCTTC.

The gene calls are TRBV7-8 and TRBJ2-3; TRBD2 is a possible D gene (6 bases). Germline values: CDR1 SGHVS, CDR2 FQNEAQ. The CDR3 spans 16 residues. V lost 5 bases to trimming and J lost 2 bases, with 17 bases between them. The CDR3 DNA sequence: TGTGCCAGCAGCCCGAGGGAGGCGGGTTTCACAGATACGCAGTATTTT. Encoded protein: CASSPREAGFTDTQYF.

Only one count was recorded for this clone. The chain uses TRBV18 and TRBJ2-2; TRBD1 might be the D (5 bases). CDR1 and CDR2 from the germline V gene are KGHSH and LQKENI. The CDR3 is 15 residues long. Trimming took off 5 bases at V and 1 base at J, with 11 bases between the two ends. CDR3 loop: CASSSTQGNTGELFF. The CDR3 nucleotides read TGTGCCAGCTCATCAACTCAGGGGAACACCGGGGAGCTGTTTTTT. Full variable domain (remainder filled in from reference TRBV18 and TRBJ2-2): NAGVMQNPRHLVRRRGQEARLRCSPMKGHSHVYWYRQLPEEGLKFMVYLQKENIIDESGMPKERFSAEFPKEGPSILRIQQVVRGDSAAYFCASSSTQGNTGELFFGEGSRLTVL.

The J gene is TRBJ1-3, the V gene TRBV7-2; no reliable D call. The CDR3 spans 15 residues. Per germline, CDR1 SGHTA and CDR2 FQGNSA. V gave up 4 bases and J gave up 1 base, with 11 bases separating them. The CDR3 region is CASSYETRSGNTIYF. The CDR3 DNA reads TGTGCCAGCAGCTATGAAACACGTTCTGGAAACACCATATATTTT.

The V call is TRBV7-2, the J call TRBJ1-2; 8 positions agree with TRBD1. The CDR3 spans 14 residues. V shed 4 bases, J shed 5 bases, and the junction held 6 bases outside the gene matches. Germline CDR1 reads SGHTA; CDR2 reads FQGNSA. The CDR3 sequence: CASSSDRVLYGYTF. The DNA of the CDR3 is TGTGCCAGCAGCTCGGACAGGGTTCTGTATGGCTACACCTTC.

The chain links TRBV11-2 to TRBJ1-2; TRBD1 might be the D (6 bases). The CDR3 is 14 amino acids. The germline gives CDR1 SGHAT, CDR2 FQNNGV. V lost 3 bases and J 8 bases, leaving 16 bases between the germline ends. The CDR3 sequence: CASSFVGRGKGYTF. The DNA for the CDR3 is TGTGCCAGCAGCTTCGTAGGGAGGGGGAAAGGCTACACCTTC.

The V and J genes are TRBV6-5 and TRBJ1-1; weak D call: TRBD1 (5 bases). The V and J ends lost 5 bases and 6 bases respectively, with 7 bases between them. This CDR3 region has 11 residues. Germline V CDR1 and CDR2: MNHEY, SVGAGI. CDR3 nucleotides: TGTGCCAGCAGTGGGGCGGCTGAAGCTTTCTTT. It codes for CASSGAAEAFF.

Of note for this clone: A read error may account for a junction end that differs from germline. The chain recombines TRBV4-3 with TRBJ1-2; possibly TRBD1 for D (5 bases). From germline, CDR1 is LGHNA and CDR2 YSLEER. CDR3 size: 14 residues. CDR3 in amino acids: CASSQGGAGYVYTF. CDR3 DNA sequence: TGCGCCAGCAGCCAAGGCGGCGCAGGGTATGTCTACACCTTC.

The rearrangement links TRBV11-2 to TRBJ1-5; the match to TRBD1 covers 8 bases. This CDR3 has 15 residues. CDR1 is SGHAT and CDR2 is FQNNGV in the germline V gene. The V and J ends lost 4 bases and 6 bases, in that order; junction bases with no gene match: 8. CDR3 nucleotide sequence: TGTGCCAGCAGCTCCCTGACAGGGGTAGGTCAGCCCCAGCATTTT. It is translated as CASSSLTGVGQPQHF.

DNA of the CDR3: TGTGCCAGCATGCCGGGGTTAAACTTCGGCTACACCTTC. Translation: CASMPGLNFGYTF. The genes are TRBV28 and TRBJ1-2; D not resolved. The CDR3 has 13 amino acids. Germline CDR1 MDHEN, CDR2 SYDVKM. V was trimmed by 7 bases and J by 8 bases, leaving 17 bases between them.

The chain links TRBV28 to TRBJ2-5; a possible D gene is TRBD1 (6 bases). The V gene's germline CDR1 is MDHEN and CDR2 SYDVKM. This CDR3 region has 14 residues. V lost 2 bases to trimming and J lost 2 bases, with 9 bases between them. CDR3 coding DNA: TGTGCCAGCAGTTTAAGAACAGGGCAAGAGACCCAGTACTTC. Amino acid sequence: CASSLRTGQETQYF. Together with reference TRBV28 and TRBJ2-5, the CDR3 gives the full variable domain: DVKVTQSSRYLVKRTGEKVFLECVQDMDHENMFWYRQDPGLGLRLIYFSYDVKMKEKGDIPEGYSVSREKKERFSLILESASTNQTSMYLCASSLRTGQETQYFGPGTRLLVL.

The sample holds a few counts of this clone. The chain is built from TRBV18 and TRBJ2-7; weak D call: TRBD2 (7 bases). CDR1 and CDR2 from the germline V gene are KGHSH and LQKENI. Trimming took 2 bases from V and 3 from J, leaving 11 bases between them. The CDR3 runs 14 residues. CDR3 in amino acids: CASSPVGGRYEQYF. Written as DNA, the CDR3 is TGTGCCAGCTCACCAGTCGGGGGGCGCTACGAGCAGTACTTC.